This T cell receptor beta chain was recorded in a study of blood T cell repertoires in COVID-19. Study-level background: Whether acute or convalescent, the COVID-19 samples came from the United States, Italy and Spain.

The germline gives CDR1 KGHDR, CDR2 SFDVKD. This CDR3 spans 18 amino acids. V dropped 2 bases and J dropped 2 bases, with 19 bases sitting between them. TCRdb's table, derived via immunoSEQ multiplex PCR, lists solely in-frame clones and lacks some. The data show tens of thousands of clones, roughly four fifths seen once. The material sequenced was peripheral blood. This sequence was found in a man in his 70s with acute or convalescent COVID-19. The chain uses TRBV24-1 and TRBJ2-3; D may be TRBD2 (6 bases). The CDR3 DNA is TGTGCCACCAGTGATTCGGGGGTCCAGCGCGCTAACACAGATACGCAGTATTTT. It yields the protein CATSDSGVQRANTDTQYF.